Below, 13 T cell receptor beta chains from the same sample are listed, as sequenced in a study of blood T cells in healthy people across ages. The authors ran a second PCR of 7 to 11 cycles using a sample-barcoded 5' primer and a J-beta primer mix. From the 5' RACE reads, TCRdb called clonotypes with MiXCR, one entry per CDR3 protein. Of fewer than 600,000 distinct CDR3 sequences listed, 25% to 35% are singletons. In addition, the sample was reused for a study of T cells of mothers and their children.

Material: blood. These receptor sequences come from a boy younger than 10 in good health.

This clonotype was observed a few times. The CDR3 coding sequence is TGTGCCAGCAGCTCCCTAGCGGGAAAGGGTAATGAGCAGTTCTTC. Translation gives CASSSLAGKGNEQFF. V gene TRBV11-2 combines with J gene TRBJ2-1; 9 bases line up with TRBD2. Germline trimming cut 4 bases from V and 7 bases from J; bases unmatched to any gene: 8. This CDR3 comprises 15 residues. The germline V gene encodes CDR1 SGHAT and CDR2 FQNNGV.

The CDR3, as DNA: TGTGCCAGCAGTGGACTGGGGACAGCGAGCTCTGGAAACACCATATATTTT. It yields the protein CASSGLGTASSGNTIYF. The V call is TRBV12-3 or TRBV12-4, the J call TRBJ1-3, with TRBD1 identical over 7 bases. V was clipped by 5 bases and J by 0 bases; unmatched bases: 10. The CDR3 totals 17 residues.

This clonotype was recorded at least ten times. The chain uses TRBV27 and TRBJ2-3, with 8 bases matching TRBD1. CDR1 MNHEY and CDR2 SMNVEV come from the germline V gene (reference sequence). CDR3 size: 16 residues. Trimming at V came to 5 bases and at J to 3 bases, leaving 10 bases not matched to a gene. In DNA form, the CDR3 reads TGTGCCAGCAGTCCCCAGGGCAGGGGGCATACAGATACGCAGTATTTT. This gives the protein CASSPQGRGHTDTQYF.

The V gene is TRBV4-1, the J gene TRBJ2-3, with 7 bases identical to TRBD2. Germline-derived CDR1 and CDR2 are MGHRA and YSYEKL. This CDR3 contains 16 residues. With V trimmed by 0 bases and J by 5 bases, 8 bases remained unmatched. This CDR3 reads CASSQERGGEGDTQYF. CDR3 sequence (DNA): TGCGCCAGCAGCCAAGAGAGGGGCGGGGAGGGAGATACGCAGTATTTT.

The V gene is TRBV7-2, the J gene TRBJ2-5, with 10 bases matching TRBD2. CDR1 and CDR2 from the germline V gene are SGHTA and FQGNSA. This CDR3 region has 15 residues. The J segment lost 4 bases and the V segment lost 2 bases, leaving 4 bases of the junction unmatched. The CDR3 loop is CASSLTSGIGETQYF. CDR3 DNA sequence: TGTGCCAGCAGCTTAACTAGCGGGATTGGAGAGACCCAGTACTTC.

This clonotype appeared a few times. The chain has TRBV11-1 and TRBJ1-1; D uncertain. V shed 3 bases and J shed 7 bases, with 9 bases lying between them. The germline gives CDR1 SGHAT, CDR2 FQDESV (reference sequence). The CDR3 spans 12 residues. The CDR3 region is CASSLSGFEAFF. The CDR3 DNA sequence: TGTGCCAGCAGCTTGTCTGGCTTTGAAGCTTTCTTT.

This chain joins TRBV28 and TRBJ2-3, with 13 positions matching TRBD2. The junction had 3 bases not matched to a gene; V was cut back by 6 bases and J by 3 bases. This CDR3 comprises 15 residues. CDR1 and CDR2 from the germline V gene are MDHEN and SYDVKM. The CDR3 sequence is CASRRLAGGTDTQYF. In nucleotides, the CDR3 is TGTGCCAGCAGGCGACTAGCGGGGGGTACAGATACGCAGTATTTT.

This clonotype was observed a few times. The CDR3 DNA reads as TGCAGCGTTGTCGACACAGACTACGAGCAGTACTTC. It translates to CSVVDTDYEQYF. The rearrangement links TRBV29-1 to TRBJ2-7; D is unresolved. V was pared by 4 bases and J by 3 bases, with 10 bases between. This CDR3 is 12 amino acids long. Germline CDR1 reads SQVTM; CDR2 reads ANQGSEA.

This clonotype was seen more than once but under ten times. The chain carries TRBV24-1 and TRBJ2-1; TRBD1 agrees at 9 bases. The germline V gene has CDR1 KGHDR and CDR2 SFDVKD. The CDR3 length is 15 residues. Trimming cost V 6 bases and J 6 bases; bases outside gene matches: 8. The CDR3 region is CATSPSGTGSNEQFF. CDR3 DNA sequence: TGTGCCACCAGTCCGAGCGGGACAGGGTCCAATGAGCAGTTCTTC.

The V call is TRBV6-2 or TRBV6-3, the J call TRBJ2-3, with D unclear. With 2 bases removed from V and 8 bases from J, the gap between germline ends came to 17 bases. Germline V gene data show CDR1 as MNHEY and CDR2 as SVGEGT. The CDR3 is 15 residues long. The DNA of the CDR3 is TGTGCCAGCAGTTACGGCCCCCAAGGAGTCGCTACGCAGTATTTT. The encoded protein is CASSYGPQGVATQYF.

A few counts support this clonotype. The CDR3 loop is CATHNGTGRGETQYF. CDR3 sequence (DNA): TGTGCCACCCATAATGGGACAGGGAGAGGAGAGACCCAGTACTTC. The rearrangement links TRBV2 to TRBJ2-5, with TRBD1 matching 9 bases. The CDR3 is 15 residues long. The germline V gene has CDR1 SNHLY and CDR2 FYNNEI. J lost 4 bases, V lost 10 bases, and 13 bases had no gene match.

This clonotype was counted between two and nine times. The chain recombines TRBV10-2 with TRBJ2-5; 8 bases are a match to TRBD1. The CDR3 is 15 amino acids. Germline V gene lookup returns CDR1 WSHSY and CDR2 SAAADI. J was trimmed by 4 bases and V by 4 bases; bases with no gene match: 8. CDR3 in DNA: TGCGCCAGCAGTGCAGGAGGCGACAGGGGAGAGACCCAGTACTTC. This sequence encodes CASSAGGDRGETQYF.

CDR3 residues: CALLGAGVRGYTF. The DNA of the CDR3 is TGTGCCCTGCTGGGGGCGGGTGTGCGGGGCTACACCTTC. The rearrangement uses TRBV30 and TRBJ1-2, with a tentative D call TRBD1 (6 bases). Germline V CDR1 and CDR2: GTSNPN, SVGIG (reference sequence). V shed 8 bases and J shed 8 bases, with 21 bases lying between them. The CDR3 sequence is 13 residues long.